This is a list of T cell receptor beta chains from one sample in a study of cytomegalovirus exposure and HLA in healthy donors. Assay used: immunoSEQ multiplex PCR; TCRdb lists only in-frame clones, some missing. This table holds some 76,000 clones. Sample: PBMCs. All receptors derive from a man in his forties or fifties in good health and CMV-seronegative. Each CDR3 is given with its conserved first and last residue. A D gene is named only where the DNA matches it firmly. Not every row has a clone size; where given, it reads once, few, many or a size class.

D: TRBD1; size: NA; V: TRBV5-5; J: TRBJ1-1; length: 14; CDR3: CASSLDRDNTEAFF; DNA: TGTGCCAGCAGCCTGGACAGGGATAACACTGAAGCTTTCTTT
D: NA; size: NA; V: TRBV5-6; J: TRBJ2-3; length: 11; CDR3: CASSSVNTQYF; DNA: TGTGCCAGCAGCAGCGTGAATACGCAGTATTTT
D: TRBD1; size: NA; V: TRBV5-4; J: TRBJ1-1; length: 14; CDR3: CAGEGQGKNTEAFF; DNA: TGTGCAGGAGAGGGACAGGGCAAAAACACTGAAGCTTTCTTT
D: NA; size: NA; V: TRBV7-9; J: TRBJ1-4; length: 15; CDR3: CASSFLGGGGEKLFF; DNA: TGTGCCAGCAGCTTCCTCGGTGGGGGCGGTGAAAAACTGTTTTTT
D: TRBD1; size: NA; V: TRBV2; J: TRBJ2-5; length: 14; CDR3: CASRDRGGGETQYF; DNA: TGTGCCAGCAGGGACAGGGGAGGTGGCGAGACCCAGTACTTC
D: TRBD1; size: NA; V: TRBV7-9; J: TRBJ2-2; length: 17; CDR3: CASSVYTGGKVSGELFF; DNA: TGTGCCAGCAGCGTCTACACAGGGGGTAAAGTAAGCGGGGAGCTGTTTTTT
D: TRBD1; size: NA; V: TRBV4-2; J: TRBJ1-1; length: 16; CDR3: CASSRATGGVGTEAFF; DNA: TGTGCCAGCAGCCGAGCGACAGGGGGCGTCGGGACTGAAGCTTTCTTT
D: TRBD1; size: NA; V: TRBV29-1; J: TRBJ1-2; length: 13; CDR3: CSVETWDSNGYTF; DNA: TGCAGCGTTGAAACGTGGGACAGTAATGGCTACACCTTC
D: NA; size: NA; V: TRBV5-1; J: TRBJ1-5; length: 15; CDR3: CASSLSGGNSQPQHF; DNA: TGCGCCAGCAGCTTGTCGGGGGGCAATTCCCAGCCCCAGCATTTT
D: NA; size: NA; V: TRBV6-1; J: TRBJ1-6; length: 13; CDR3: CASSEKRNSPLHF; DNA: TGTGCCAGCAGTGAGAAACGGAATTCACCCCTCCACTTT
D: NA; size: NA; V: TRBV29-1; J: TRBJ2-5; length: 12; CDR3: CSASLGQETQYF; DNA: TGCAGCGCGTCCCTCGGCCAAGAGACCCAGTACTTC
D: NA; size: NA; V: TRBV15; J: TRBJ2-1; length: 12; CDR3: CATSRPYNEQFF; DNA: TGTGCCACCAGCAGACCATACAATGAGCAGTTCTTC
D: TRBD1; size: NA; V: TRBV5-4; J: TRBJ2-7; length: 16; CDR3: CASSRFADRGPDEQYF; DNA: TGTGCCAGCAGCCGTTTCGCAGACAGGGGCCCGGACGAGCAGTACTTC
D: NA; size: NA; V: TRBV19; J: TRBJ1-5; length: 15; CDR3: CASRIGQDSNQPQHF; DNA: TGTGCCAGTAGAATTGGGCAGGATAGCAATCAGCCCCAGCATTTT
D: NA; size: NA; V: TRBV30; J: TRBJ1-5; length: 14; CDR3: CAWSSGGSNQPQHF; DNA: TGTGCCTGGAGCTCCGGGGGGAGCAATCAGCCCCAGCATTTT
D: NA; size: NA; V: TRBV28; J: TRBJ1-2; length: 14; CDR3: CASSLTGTNYGYTF; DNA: TGTGCCAGCAGTTTGACCGGGACAAACTATGGCTACACCTTC
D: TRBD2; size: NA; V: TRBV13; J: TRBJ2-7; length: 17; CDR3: CASSQKGLAGGMYEQYF; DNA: TGTGCCAGCAGCCAAAAAGGACTAGCGGGAGGAATGTACGAGCAGTACTTC
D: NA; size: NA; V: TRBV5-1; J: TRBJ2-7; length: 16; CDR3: CASSLLSTGASYEQYF; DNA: TGCGCCAGCAGCTTGCTCTCGACAGGTGCCTCCTACGAGCAGTACTTC
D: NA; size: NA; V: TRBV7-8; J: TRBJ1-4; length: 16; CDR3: CASSLERVATNEKLFF; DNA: TGTGCCAGCAGCTTAGAGCGGGTGGCAACTAATGAAAAACTGTTTTTT
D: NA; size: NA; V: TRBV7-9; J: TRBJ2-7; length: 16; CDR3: CASSSGAGGASYEQYF; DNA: TGTGCCAGCAGCTCGGGAGCGGGCGGGGCCTCCTACGAGCAGTACTTC
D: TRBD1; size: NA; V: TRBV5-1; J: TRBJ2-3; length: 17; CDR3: CASSLGGTGSGTDTQYF; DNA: TGCGCCAGCAGCTTGGGTGGGACAGGGAGCGGCACAGATACGCAGTATTTT
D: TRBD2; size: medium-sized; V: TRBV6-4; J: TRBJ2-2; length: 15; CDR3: CASSAGTSDTGELFF; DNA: TGTGCCAGCAGCGCCGGGACTAGCGACACCGGGGAGCTGTTTTTT
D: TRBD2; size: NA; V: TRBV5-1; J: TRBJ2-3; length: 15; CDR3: CASKLAGGAQNTQYF; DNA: TGCGCCAGCAAACTAGCGGGGGGGGCGCAAAATACGCAGTATTTT
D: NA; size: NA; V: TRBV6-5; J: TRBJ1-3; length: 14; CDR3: CASTSQGSANTIYF; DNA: TGTGCCAGCACAAGCCAGGGGTCGGCGAACACCATATATTTT
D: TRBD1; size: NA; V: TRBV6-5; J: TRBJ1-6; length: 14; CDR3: CASSLGQVNSPLHF; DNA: TGTGCCAGCAGCCTTGGACAGGTTAATTCACCCCTCCACTTT
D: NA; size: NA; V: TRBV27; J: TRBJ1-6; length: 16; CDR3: CASEINGGVGNSPLHF; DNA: TGTGCCAGCGAAATTAACGGGGGAGTCGGTAATTCACCCCTCCACTTT
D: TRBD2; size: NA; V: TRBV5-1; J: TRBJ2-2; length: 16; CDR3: CASSSPSGSYTGELFF; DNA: TGCGCCAGCAGCTCCCCCAGCGGGAGTTACACCGGGGAGCTGTTTTTT
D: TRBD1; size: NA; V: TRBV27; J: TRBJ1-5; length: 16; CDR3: CASTSLDRGRNQPQHF; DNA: TGTGCCAGCACATCCCTGGACAGGGGGAGAAATCAGCCCCAGCATTTT